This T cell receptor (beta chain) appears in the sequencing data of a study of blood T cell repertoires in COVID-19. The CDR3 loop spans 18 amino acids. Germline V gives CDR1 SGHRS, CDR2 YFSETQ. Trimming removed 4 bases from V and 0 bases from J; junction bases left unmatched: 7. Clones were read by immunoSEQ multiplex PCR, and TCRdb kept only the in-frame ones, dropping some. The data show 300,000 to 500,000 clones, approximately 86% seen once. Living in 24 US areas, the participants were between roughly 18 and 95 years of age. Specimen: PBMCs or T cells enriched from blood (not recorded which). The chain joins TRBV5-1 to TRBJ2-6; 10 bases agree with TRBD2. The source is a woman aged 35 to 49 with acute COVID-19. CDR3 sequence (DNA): TGCGCCAGCAGCGGGAATAGCGGGGGGAGCTCTGGGGCCAACGTCCTGACTTTC. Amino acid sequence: CASSGNSGGSSGANVLTF. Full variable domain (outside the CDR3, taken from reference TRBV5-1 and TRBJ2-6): KAGVTQTPRYLIKTRGQQVTLSCSPISGHRSVSWYQQTPGQGLQFLFEYFSETQRNKGNFPGRFSGRQFSNSRSEMNVSTLELGDSALYLCASSGNSGGSSGANVLTFGAGSRLTVL.